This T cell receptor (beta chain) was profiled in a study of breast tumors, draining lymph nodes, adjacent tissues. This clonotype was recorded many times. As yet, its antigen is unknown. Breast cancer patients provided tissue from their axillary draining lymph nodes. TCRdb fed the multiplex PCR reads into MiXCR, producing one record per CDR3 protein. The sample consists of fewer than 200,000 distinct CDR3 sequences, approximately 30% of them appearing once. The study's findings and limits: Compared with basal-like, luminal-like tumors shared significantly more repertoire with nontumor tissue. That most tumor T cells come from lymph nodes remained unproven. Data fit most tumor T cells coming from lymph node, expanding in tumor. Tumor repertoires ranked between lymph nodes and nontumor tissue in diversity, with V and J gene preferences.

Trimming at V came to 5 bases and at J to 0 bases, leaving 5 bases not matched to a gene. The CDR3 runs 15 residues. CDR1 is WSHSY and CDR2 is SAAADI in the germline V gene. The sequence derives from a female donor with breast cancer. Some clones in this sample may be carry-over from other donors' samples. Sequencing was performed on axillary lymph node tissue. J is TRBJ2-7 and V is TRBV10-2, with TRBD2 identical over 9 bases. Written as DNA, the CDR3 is TGCGCCAGCAGTCCAACTAGCGGGTTCTCCTACGAGCAGTACTTC. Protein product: CASSPTSGFSYEQYF.